These 7 T cell receptor beta chains share one sample of origin, sequenced in a study of technical replicates of blood from a few donors. TCRdb's table, derived via immunoSEQ multiplex PCR, lists solely in-frame clones and lacks some. The sample consists of tens of thousands of clones, roughly 98% of them appearing once. The sample comprised T cells isolated from PBMCs. Receptors originate from a human donor in good health.

This chain connects TRBV29-1 to TRBJ2-1; TRBD2 aligns across 9 bases. The V segment lost 7 bases and the J segment 6 bases; nucleotides outside the gene matches: 4. The germline V gene encodes CDR1 SQVTM and CDR2 ANQGSEA. The CDR3 contains 12 residues. The CDR3 DNA sequence: TGCAGCGGCGGGAGGGTTTTCAATGAGCAGTTCTTC. Translated, it gives CSGGRVFNEQFF.

This sequence joins TRBV29-1 and TRBJ2-2; maybe TRBD1 (6 bases). The germline gives CDR1 SQVTM, CDR2 ANQGSEA. The CDR3 consists of 14 residues. The V and J ends lost 3 bases and 3 bases respectively, with 11 bases between them. The CDR3 reads CSVDWDKDTGELFF. CDR3 DNA sequence: TGCAGCGTTGATTGGGACAAAGACACCGGGGAGCTGTTTTTT.

The V gene is TRBV4-1, the J gene TRBJ2-1, with 8 bases lining up with TRBD2. Trimming removed 0 bases from V and 3 bases from J; junction bases left unmatched: 10. Germline-derived CDR1 and CDR2 are MGHRA and YSYEKL. The CDR3 sequence is 18 residues long. CDR3 nucleotides: TGCGCCAGCAGCCAAGACAGGGGTGGGACTAGGGGCTACAATGAGCAGTTCTTC. It encodes CASSQDRGGTRGYNEQFF.

The V call is TRBV15, the J call TRBJ2-2; the D gene is possibly TRBD2 (7 bases). CDR1 LNHNV and CDR2 YYDKDF come from the germline V gene (reference sequence). The V end was cut by 3 bases, the J end by 4 bases, with 18 bases between. CDR3 length: 17 amino acids. As DNA, the CDR3 is TGTGCCACCAGCAGTCGGGGGGCGGGAGTAGTCACCGGGGAGCTGTTTTTT. It codes for CATSSRGAGVVTGELFF.

V and J are TRBV14 and TRBJ1-2, with 7 bases lining up with TRBD1. V lost 1 base and J lost 3; bases outside the gene matches: 2. This CDR3 has 14 residues. Germline assignment: CDR1 SGHDN and CDR2 FVKESK. This CDR3 is CASSQVTGHYGYTF. CDR3 sequence (DNA): TGTGCCAGCAGCCAAGTGACAGGGCACTATGGCTACACCTTC.

In this sample, this clone turned up a few times. The J gene is TRBJ2-3, the V gene TRBV6-4; 8 nucleotides agree with TRBD1. The CDR3 totals 15 residues. With 2 bases clipped from V and 2 bases from J, the junction kept 3 bases outside the gene matches. CDR1 and CDR2 (germline): MRHNA, SNTAGT. The CDR3 spells CASSDRTGNTDTQYF. Written as DNA, the CDR3 is TGTGCCAGCAGTGACCGGACAGGGAACACAGATACGCAGTATTTT.

The count of this clone is one. The chain links TRBV5-1 to TRBJ1-5; 7 bases map to TRBD1. Germline V gene data show CDR1 as SGHRS and CDR2 as YFSETQ. The CDR3 runs to 15 residues. V lost 4 bases and J lost 4; bases outside the gene matches: 8. The CDR3 nucleotides read TGCGCCAGCAGCCCCCGTGGGGACAGAAATCAGCCCCAGCATTTT. Its translation is CASSPRGDRNQPQHF.